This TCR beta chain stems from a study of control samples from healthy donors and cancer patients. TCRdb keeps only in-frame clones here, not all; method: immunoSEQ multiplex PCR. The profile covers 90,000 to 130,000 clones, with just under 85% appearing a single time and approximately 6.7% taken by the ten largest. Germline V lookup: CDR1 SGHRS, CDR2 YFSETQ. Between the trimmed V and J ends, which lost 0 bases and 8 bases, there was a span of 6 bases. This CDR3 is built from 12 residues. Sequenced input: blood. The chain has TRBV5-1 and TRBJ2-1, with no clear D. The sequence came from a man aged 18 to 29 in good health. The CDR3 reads CASSLGFDEQFF. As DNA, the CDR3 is TGCGCCAGCAGCTTGGGGTTCGATGAGCAGTTCTTC.